This TCR beta chain originates from a study of CD8 T cells in ankylosing spondylitis. Study observations and caveats: Several of the motif variants were reported before in synovial fluid and blood from reactive arthritis. Seemingly characteristic of ankylosing spondylitis blood was a TCR beta motif consisting of about 8 highly homologous variants.

The CDR3 runs 12 residues. Per the germline V gene, CDR1 is SGHRS and CDR2 is YFSETQ. With 4 bases removed from V and 3 bases from J, the gap between germline ends came to 4 bases. Concerning this clonotype itself: Its antigen is undetermined.

TCRdb used MiXCR to reprocess the 5' RACE reads, holding one entry per CDR3 protein. The data contain hundreds of thousands of distinct CDR3 sequences, approximately 12% of them singletons. This TCR derives from a male donor with ankylosing spondylitis. The rearrangement uses TRBV5-1 and TRBJ2-2; D call uncertain. The sample taken for sequencing was blood, either unsorted or a sorted T cell fraction (not recorded which). CDR3 bases: TGCGCCAGCAGCCTACACACCGGGGAGCTGTTTTTT. Translated: CASSLHTGELFF.